This T cell receptor beta chain emerged from a study of blood T cell repertoires in COVID-19. Overall study context: COVID-19 samples collected from the United States, Italy and Spain covered acute and convalescent phases. The analysed material was cDNA or gDNA that came from T cells, B-cell-depleted T cells, or PBMCs.

The ends were cut back, 5 bases at V and 2 bases at J, with 14 bases in the middle. Germline values: CDR1 MGHRA, CDR2 YSYEKL. The CDR3 sequence is 15 residues long. Authors' processing steps: Estimation of nucleated cell counts relied on the amplification of reference gene primers. Here immunoSEQ multiplex PCR was the method, and the copy in TCRdb shows in-frame clones only, minus some. V, J and clone size are taken as reported in that table, and D and trimming were inferred from the DNA itself. The sample has roughly 63,000 clones, just under 90% seen once. V usage is TRBV4-1 and J usage is TRBJ2-3; D is perhaps TRBD1 (6 bases). Sequencing was carried out using peripheral blood. The TCR was taken from a man in his 60s with acute or convalescent COVID-19. The CDR3 protein is CASSAGDHTTDTQYF. CDR3 bases: TGCGCCAGCAGCGCAGGGGATCATACCACAGATACGCAGTATTTT.